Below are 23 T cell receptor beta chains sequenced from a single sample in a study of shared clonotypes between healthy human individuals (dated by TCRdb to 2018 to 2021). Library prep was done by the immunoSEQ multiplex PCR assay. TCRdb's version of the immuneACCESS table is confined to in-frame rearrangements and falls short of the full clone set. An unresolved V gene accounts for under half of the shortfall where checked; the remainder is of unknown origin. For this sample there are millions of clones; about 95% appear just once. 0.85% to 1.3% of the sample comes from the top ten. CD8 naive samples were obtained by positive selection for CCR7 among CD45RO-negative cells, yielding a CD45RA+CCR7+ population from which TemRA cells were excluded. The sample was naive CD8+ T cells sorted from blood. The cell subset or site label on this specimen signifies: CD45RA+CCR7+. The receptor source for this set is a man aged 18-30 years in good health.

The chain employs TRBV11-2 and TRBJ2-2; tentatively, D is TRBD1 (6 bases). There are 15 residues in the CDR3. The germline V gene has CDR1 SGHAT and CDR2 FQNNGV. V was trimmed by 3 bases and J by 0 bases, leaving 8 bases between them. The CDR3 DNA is TGTGCCAGCAGCTTTCACAGGGCGAACACCGGGGAGCTGTTTTTT. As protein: CASSFHRANTGELFF.

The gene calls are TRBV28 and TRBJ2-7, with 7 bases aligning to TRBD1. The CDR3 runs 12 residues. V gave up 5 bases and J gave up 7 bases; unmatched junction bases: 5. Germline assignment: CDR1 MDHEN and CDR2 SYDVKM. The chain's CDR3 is CASSGYRGEQYF. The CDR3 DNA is TGTGCCAGCAGTGGTTACAGGGGTGAGCAGTACTTC.

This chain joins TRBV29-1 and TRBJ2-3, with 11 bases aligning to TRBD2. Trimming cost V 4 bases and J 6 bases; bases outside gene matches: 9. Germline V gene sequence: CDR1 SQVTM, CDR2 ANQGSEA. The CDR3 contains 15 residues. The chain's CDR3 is CSVAKLAGEGDTQYF. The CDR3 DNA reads TGCAGCGTTGCCAAACTAGCGGGAGAGGGGGATACGCAGTATTTT.

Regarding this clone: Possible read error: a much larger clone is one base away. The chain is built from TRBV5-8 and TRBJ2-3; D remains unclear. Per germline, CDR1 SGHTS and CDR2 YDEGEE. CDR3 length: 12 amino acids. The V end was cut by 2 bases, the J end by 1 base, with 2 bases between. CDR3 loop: CASSFGTDTQYF. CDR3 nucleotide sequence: TGTGCCAGCAGCTTCGGCACAGATACGCAGTATTTT.

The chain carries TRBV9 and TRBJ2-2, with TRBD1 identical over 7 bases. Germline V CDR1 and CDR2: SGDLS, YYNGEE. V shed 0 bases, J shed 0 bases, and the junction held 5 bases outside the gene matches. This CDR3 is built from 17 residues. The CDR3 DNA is TGTGCCAGCAGCGTAGAGGGGACAGCCGCGAACACCGGGGAGCTGTTTTTT. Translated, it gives CASSVEGTAANTGELFF.

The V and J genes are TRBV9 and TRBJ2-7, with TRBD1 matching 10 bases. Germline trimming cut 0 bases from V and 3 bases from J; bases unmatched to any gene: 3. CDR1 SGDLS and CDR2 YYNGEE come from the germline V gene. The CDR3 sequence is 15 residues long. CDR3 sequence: CASSVEGTGDYEQYF. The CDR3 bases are TGTGCCAGCAGCGTAGAGGGGACAGGGGACTACGAGCAGTACTTC.

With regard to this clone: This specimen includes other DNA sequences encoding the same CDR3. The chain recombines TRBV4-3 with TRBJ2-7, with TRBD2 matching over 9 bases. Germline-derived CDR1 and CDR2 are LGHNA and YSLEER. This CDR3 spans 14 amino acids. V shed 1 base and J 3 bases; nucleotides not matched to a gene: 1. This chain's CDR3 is CASSQGLAVYEQYF. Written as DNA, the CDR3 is TGCGCCAGCAGCCAAGGACTAGCGGTCTACGAGCAGTACTTC.

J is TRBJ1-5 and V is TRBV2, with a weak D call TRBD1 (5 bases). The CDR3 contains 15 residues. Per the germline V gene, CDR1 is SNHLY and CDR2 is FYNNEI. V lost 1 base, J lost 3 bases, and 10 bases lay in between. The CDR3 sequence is CASSEGQGLNQPQHF. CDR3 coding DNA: TGTGCCAGCAGTGAAGGGCAGGGACTCAATCAGCCCCAGCATTTT.

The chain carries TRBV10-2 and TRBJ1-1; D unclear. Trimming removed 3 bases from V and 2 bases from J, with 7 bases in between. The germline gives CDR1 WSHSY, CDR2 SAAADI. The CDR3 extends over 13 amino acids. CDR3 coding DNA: TGCGCCAGCAGTGATTACGGCAACACTGAAGCTTTCTTT. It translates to CASSDYGNTEAFF.

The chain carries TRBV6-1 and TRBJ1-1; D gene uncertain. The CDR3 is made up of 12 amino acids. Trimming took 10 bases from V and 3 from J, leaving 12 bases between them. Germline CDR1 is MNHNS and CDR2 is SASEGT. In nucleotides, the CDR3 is TGTGCCAACGCTCGGTATGACACTGAAGCTTTCTTT. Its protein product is CANARYDTEAFF.

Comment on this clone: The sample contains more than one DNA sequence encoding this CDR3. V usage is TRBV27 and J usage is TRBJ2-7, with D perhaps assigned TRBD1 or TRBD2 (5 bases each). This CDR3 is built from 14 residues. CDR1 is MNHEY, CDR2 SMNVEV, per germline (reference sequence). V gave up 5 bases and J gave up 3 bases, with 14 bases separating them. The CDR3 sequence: CASSPGTANYEQYF. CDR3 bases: TGTGCCAGCAGTCCCGGGACGGCAAACTACGAGCAGTACTTC.

In DNA form, the CDR3 reads TGTGCCAGCAGCTTTACGGGAGAGCAGTTCTTC. Translating gives CASSFTGEQFF. The chain employs TRBV11-2 and TRBJ2-1; a possible D gene is TRBD2 (5 bases). V dropped 3 bases and J dropped 10 bases, with 7 bases sitting between them. The CDR3 is 11 residues long. The germline gives CDR1 SGHAT, CDR2 FQNNGV.

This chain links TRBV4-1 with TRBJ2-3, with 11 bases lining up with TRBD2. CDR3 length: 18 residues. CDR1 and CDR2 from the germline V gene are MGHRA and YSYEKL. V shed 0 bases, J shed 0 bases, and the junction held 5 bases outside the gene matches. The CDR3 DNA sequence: TGCGCCAGCAGCCAAGACGAACTAGCGGGGGATAGCACAGATACGCAGTATTTT. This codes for CASSQDELAGDSTDTQYF.

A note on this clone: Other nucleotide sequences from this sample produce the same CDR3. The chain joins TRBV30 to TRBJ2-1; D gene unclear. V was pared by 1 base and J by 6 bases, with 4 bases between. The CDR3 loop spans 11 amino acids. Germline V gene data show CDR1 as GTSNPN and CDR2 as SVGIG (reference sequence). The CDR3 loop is CAWSAVNEQFF. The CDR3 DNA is TGTGCCTGGAGTGCCGTCAATGAGCAGTTCTTC. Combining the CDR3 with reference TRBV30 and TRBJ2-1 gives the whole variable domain SQTIHQWPATLVQPVGSPLSLECTVEGTSNPNLYWYRQAAGRGLQLLFYSVGIGQISSEVPQNLSASRPQDRQFILSSKKLLLSDSGFYLCAWSAVNEQFFGPGTRLTVL.

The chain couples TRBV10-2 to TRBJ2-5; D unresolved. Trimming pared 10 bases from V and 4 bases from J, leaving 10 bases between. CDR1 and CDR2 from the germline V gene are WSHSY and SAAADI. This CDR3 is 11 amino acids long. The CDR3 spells CATLLGETQYF. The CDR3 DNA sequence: TGCGCCACCCTCCTCGGAGAGACCCAGTACTTC.

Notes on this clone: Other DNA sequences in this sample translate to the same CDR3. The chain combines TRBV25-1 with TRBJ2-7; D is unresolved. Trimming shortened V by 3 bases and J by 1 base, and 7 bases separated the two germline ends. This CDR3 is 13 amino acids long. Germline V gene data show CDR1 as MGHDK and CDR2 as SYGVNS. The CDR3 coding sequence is TGTGCCAGCAGTGAGGTCGGTTCCTACGAGCAGTACTTC. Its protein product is CASSEVGSYEQYF.

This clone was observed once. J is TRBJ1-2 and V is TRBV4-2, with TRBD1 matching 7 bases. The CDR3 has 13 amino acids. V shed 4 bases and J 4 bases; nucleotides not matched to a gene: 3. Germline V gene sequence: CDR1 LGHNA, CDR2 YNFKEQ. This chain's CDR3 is CASSPGQPYGYTF. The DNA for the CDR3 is TGTGCCAGCAGCCCGGGACAGCCCTATGGCTACACCTTC.

The CDR3 sequence: CASSGWTLEGLFF. In DNA, the CDR3 is TGTGCCAGCAGTGGTTGGACTTTGGAGGGACTGTTTTTT. The chain joins TRBV25-1 to TRBJ1-4; D unclear. V dropped 4 bases and J dropped 13 bases, with 16 bases sitting between them. The CDR3 consists of 13 residues. Germline V CDR1 and CDR2: MGHDK, SYGVNS.

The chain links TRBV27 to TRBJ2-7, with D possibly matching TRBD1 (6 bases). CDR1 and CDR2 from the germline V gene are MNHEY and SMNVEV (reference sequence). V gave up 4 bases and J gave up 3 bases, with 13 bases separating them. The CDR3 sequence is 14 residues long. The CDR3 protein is CASSSGTTNYEQYF. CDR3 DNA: TGTGCCAGCAGTTCCGGGACAACCAACTACGAGCAGTACTTC.

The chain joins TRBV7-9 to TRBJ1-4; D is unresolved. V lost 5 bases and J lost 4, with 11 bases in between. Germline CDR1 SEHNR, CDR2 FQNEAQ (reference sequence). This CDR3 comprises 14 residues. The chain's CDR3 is CASSPTSGNEKLFF. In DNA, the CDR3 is TGTGCCAGCAGCCCAACGTCGGGTAATGAAAAACTGTTTTTT.

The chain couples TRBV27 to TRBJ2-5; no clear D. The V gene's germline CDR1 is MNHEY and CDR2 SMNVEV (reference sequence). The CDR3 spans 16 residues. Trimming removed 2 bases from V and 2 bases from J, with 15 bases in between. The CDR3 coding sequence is TGTGCCAGCAGTTTAGTGTCGGCCCTCGGGCAAGAGACCCAGTACTTC. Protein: CASSLVSALGQETQYF.

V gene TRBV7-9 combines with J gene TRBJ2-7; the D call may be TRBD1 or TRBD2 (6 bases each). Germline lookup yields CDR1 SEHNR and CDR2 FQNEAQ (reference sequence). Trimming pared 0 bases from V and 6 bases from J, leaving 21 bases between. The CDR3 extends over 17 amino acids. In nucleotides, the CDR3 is TGTGCCAGCAGCTTAGCCGGGGCCGGGGGACACGGGGCCGAGCAGTACTTC. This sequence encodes CASSLAGAGGHGAEQYF.

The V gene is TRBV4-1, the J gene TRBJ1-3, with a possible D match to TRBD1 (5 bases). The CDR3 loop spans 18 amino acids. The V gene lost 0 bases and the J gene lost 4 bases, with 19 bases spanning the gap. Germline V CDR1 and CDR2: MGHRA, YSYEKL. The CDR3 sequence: CASSQELSWAGTGNTIYF. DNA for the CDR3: TGCGCCAGCAGCCAAGAACTTTCTTGGGCAGGGACGGGAAACACCATATATTTT.